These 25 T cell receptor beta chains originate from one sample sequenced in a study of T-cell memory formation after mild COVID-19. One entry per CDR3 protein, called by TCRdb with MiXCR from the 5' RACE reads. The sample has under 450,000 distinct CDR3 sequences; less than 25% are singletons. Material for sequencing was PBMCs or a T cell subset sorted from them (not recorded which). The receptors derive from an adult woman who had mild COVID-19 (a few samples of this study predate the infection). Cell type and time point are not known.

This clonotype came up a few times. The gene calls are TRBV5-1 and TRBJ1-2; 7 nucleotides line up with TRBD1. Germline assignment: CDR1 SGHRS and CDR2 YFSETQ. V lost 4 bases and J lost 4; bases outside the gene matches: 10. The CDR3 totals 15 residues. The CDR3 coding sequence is TGCGCCAGCAGCCCGTTGACAGGGATGGGCTATGGCTACACCTTC. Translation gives CASSPLTGMGYGYTF.

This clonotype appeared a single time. The CDR3 DNA follows: TGTGCCAGCAGTTACCAGCGGGGAGGGGCGGATACGCAGTATTTT. Translating it yields CASSYQRGGADTQYF. The V gene is TRBV6-5, the J gene TRBJ2-3, with 7 bases aligning to TRBD2. V lost 2 bases to trimming and J lost 6 bases; unmatched junction nucleotides: 8. CDR1 MNHEY and CDR2 SVGAGI come from the germline V gene. This CDR3 contains 15 residues.

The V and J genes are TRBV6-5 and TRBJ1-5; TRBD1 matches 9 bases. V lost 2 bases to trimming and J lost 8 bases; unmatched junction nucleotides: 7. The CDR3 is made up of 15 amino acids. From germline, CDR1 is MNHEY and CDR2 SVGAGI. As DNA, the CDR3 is TGTGCCAGCAGTTACACCGGGACAGGGAGGGAGCCCCAGCATTTT. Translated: CASSYTGTGREPQHF.

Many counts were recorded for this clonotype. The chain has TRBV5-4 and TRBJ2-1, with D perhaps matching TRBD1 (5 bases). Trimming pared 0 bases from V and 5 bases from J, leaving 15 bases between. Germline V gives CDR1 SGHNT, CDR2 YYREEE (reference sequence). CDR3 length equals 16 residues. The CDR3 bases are TGTGCCAGCAGCTTGGCCGGCAGGGATTTAAACAATGAGCAGTTCTTC. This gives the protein CASSLAGRDLNNEQFF.

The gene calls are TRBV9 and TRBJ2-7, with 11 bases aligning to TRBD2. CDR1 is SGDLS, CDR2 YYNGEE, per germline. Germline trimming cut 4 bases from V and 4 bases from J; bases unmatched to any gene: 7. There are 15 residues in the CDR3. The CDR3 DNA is TGTGCCAGCAGCAGCCCTAGCGGGGGGATTTACGAGCAGTACTTC. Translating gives CASSSPSGGIYEQYF.

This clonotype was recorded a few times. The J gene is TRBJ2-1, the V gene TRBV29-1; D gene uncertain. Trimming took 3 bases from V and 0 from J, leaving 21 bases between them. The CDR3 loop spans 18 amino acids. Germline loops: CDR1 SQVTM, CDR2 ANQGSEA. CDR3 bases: TGCAGCGTTGAGGTCTATCCGACCTCCGTAAACTCCTACAATGAGCAGTTCTTC. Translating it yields CSVEVYPTSVNSYNEQFF.

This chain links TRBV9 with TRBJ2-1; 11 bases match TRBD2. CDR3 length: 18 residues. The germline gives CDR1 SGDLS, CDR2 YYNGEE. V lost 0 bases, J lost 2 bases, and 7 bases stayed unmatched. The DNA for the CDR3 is TGTGCCAGCAGCGTAGAGGTTAGCGGGAGGGCCCCCTACAATGAGCAGTTCTTC. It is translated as CASSVEVSGRAPYNEQFF.

For the CDR3, the DNA is TGTGCCAGTAGTACTCACCCGGGAGGTACAAATGAGCAGTTCTTC. Translation: CASSTHPGGTNEQFF. V is TRBV19 and J is TRBJ2-1; 7 bases are a match to TRBD2. The junction had 10 bases not matched to a gene; V was cut back by 4 bases and J by 7 bases. The CDR3 length is 15 residues. Germline V CDR1 and CDR2: LNHDA, SQIVND (reference sequence).

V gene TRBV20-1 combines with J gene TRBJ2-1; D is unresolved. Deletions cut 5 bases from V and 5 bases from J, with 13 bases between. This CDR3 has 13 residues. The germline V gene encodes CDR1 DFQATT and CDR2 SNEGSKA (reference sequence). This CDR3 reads CSAGRPPDNEQFF. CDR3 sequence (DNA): TGCAGTGCTGGACGTCCACCAGACAATGAGCAGTTCTTC.

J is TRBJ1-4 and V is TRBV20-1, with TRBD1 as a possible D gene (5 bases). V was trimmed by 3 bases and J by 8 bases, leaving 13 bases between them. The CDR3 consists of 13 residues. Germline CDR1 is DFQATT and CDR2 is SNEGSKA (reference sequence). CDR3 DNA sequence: TGCAGTGCTAGGAGCATAGCAGGGGAAAAACTGTTTTTT. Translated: CSARSIAGEKLFF.

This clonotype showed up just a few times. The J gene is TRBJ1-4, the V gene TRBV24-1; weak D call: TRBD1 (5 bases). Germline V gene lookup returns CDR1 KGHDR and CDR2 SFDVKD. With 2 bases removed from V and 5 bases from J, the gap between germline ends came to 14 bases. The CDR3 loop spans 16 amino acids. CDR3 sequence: CATSDSQSGLNEKLFF. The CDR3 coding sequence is TGTGCCACCAGTGATTCTCAATCGGGACTGAATGAAAAACTGTTTTTT.

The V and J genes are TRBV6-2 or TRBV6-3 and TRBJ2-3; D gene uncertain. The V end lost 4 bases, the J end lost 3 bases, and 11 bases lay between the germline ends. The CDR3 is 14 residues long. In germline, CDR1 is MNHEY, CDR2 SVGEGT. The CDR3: CASSWGSRTDTQYF. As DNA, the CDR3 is TGTGCCAGCAGTTGGGGATCGCGGACAGATACGCAGTATTTT.

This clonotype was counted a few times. The CDR3 DNA follows: TGCGCCAGCAGCCAAGAGAGAGGAACACAGGGGTTCATGAACACTGAAGCTTTCTTT. Residues: CASSQERGTQGFMNTEAFF. The chain recombines TRBV4-3 with TRBJ1-1, with 7 bases lining up with TRBD1. J gave up 0 bases and V 0 bases, and 13 bases lay outside the gene matches. The germline V gene encodes CDR1 LGHNA and CDR2 YSLEER. The CDR3 is made up of 19 amino acids.

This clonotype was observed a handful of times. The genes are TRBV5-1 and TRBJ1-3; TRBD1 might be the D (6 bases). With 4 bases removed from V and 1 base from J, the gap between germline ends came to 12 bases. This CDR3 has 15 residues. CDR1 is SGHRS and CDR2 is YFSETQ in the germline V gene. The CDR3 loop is CASSPDSTSGNTIYF. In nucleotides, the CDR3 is TGCGCCAGCAGCCCGGACAGCACATCTGGAAACACCATATATTTT.

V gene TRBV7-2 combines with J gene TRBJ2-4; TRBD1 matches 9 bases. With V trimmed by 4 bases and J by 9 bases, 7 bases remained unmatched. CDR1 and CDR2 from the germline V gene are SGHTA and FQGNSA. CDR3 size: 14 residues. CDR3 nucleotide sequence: TGTGCCAGCAGCTCGGGACAGGGTAACTTCATTCAGTACTTC. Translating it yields CASSSGQGNFIQYF. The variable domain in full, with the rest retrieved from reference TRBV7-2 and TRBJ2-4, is GAGVSQSPSNKVTEKGKDVELRCDPISGHTALYWYRQSLGQGLEFLIYFQGNSAPDKSGLPSDRFSAERTGGSVSTLTIQRTQQEDSAVYLCASSSGQGNFIQYFGAGTRLSVL.

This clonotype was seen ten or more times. CDR3 protein: CASSFSGSSYEQYF. CDR3 DNA sequence: TGCGCCAGCAGCTTTAGCGGGTCCTCCTACGAGCAGTACTTC. This chain connects TRBV5-1 to TRBJ2-7, with 7 positions matching TRBD2. The CDR3 spans 14 residues. V dropped 2 bases and J dropped 0; count of bases not matched to a gene: 2. The germline CDR1 and CDR2 sequences are SGHRS and YFSETQ.

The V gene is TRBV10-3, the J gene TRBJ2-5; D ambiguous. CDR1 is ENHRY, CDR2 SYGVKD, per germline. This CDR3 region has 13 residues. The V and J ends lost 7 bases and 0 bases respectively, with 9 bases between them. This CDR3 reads CAIKGGHQETQYF. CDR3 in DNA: TGTGCCATCAAGGGTGGGCACCAAGAGACCCAGTACTTC.

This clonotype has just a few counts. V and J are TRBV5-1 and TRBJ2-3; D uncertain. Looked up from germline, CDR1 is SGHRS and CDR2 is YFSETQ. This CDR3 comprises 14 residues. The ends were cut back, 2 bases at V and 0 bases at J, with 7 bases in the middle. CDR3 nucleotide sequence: TGCGCCAGCAGCTTAGAGTCTAGCACAGATACGCAGTATTTT. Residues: CASSLESSTDTQYF.

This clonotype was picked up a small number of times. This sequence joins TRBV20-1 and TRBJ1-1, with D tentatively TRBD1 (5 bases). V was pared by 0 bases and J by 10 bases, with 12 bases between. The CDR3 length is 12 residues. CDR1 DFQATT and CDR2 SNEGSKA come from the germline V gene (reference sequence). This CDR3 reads CSARDTSRGAFF. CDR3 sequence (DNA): TGCAGTGCTAGAGATACGTCTAGGGGAGCTTTCTTT.

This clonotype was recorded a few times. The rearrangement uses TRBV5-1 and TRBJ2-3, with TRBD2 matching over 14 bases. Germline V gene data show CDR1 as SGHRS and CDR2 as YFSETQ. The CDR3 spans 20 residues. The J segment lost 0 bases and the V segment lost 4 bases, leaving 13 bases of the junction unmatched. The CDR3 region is CASSKQPGTSGGTSTDTQYF. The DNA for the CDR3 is TGCGCCAGCAGCAAACAACCCGGGACTAGCGGGGGCACTAGCACAGATACGCAGTATTTT.

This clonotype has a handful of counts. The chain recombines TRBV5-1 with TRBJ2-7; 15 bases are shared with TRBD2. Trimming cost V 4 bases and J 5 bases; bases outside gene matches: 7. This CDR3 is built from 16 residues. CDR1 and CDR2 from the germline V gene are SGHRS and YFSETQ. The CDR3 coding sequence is TGCGCCAGCAGCACCGGACTAGCGGGAGGGCCAAACGAGCAGTACTTC. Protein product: CASSTGLAGGPNEQYF.

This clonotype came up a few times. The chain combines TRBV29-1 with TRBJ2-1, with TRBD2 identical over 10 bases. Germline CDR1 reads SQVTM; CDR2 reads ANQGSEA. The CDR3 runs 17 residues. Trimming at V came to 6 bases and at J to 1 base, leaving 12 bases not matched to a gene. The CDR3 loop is CSVAGTSEGGSYNEQFF. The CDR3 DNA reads TGCAGCGTGGCTGGGACTAGCGAAGGGGGTTCCTACAATGAGCAGTTCTTC.

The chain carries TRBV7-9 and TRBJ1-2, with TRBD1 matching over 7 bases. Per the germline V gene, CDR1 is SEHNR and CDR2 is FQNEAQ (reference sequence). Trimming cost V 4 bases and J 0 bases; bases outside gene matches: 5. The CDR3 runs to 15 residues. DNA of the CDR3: TGTGCCAGCAGCTCAGACAGGGCTTCTAACTATGGCTACACCTTC. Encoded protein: CASSSDRASNYGYTF.

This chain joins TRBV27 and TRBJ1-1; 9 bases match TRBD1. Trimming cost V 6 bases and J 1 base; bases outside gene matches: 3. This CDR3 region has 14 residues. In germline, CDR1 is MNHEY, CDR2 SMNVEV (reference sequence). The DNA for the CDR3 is TGTGCCAGCAGAGTACAGGGGGCGAACACTGAAGCTTTCTTT. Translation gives CASRVQGANTEAFF.

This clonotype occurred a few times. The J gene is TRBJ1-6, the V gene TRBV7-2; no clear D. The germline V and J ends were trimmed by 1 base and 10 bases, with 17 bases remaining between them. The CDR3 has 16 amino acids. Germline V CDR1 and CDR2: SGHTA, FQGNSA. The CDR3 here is CASSLDGALDGSPLHF. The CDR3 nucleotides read TGTGCCAGCAGCTTAGATGGAGCGCTCGATGGGTCACCCCTCCACTTT.